A selection of T cell receptor beta chains follows, all from one sample in a study of T cell responses to AZD1222 COVID-19 vaccine. Repertoires were generated with immunoSEQ multiplex PCR, while TCRdb's copy carries only in-frame clones and drops some. The data hold more than 85,000 clones, with about 87% observed a single time. Sequenced here: peripheral blood, sampled on day 0 of AZD1222 vaccination. Receptor source: an adult in good health. CDR3s include the opening cysteine and the closing phenylalanine or tryptophan. The D gene is left open where the match is weak. Only part of the rows carry a size: once, few, many, or a class if the clone is expanded.

D gene	V gene	J gene	clone size	CDR3 DNA	CDR3 protein
.	TRBV24-1	TRBJ2-7	.	TGTGCCACCAGTCGGCCGGGACACAACTACGAGCAGTACTTC	CATSRPGHNYEQYF
.	TRBV6-4	TRBJ2-6	.	TGTGCCAGCAGGCCCTCTGTTGGGGCCAACGTCCTGACTTTC	CASRPSVGANVLTF
TRBD2	TRBV2	TRBJ2-7	few	TGTGCCAGCAGAACTAGCGCAACCTGGGACGAGCAGTACTTC	CASRTSATWDEQYF
.	TRBV11-2	TRBJ1-2	.	TGTGCCAGCAGCCCACAACGGGCGCGTGGCTACACCTTC	CASSPQRARGYTF
TRBD1	TRBV11-2	TRBJ1-1	few	TGTGCCAGCAGCCTACCCCGGACAGGGGGCTTGAACACTGAAGCTTTCTTT	CASSLPRTGGLNTEAFF
.	TRBV20-1	TRBJ1-5	.	TGCAGTGCTAGTGATATTCTTAGGGGGTCTGGTCAGCCCCAGCATTTT	CSASDILRGSGQPQHF
.	TRBV5-1	TRBJ1-4	.	TGCGCCAGCAGCTCCGGGGGGGCCCGGGTTAATGAAAAACTGTTTTTT	CASSSGGARVNEKLFF
.	TRBV7-9	TRBJ1-1	.	TGTGCCAGCAGCTTAGGGGCTATTCGGGGGAACACTGAAGCTTTCTTT	CASSLGAIRGNTEAFF
TRBD1	TRBV19	TRBJ2-2	.	TGTGCCAGTAGTACTCCCTCCGGACAGGGCCCCGGGGAGCTGTTTTTT	CASSTPSGQGPGELFF
.	TRBV11-2	TRBJ1-4	.	TGTGCCAGCAGCCCCCGGGACCCCGGGAATGAAAAACTGTTTTTT	CASSPRDPGNEKLFF
.	TRBV5-1	TRBJ2-5	.	TGCGCCAGCAGCTTGGGGTGGGGTCGAGAGACCCAGTACTTC	CASSLGWGRETQYF
.	TRBV29-1	TRBJ2-7	.	TGCAGCGTTGAGCGCAACTACGAGCAGTACTTC	CSVERNYEQYF
.	TRBV4-1	TRBJ2-3	.	TGCGCCAGCAGCTCAACCGGGACCACAAGCACAGATACGCAGTATTTT	CASSSTGTTSTDTQYF
.	TRBV5-6	TRBJ1-6	.	TGTGCCAGCAGCTTGGTTTCGGGGACGTCGGGCTCCTATAATTCACCCCTCCACTTT	CASSLVSGTSGSYNSPLHF
TRBD1	TRBV4-3	TRBJ2-7	.	TGCGCCAGCAGCCAAACCGGGACAGGGGTCCACGAGCAGTACTTC	CASSQTGTGVHEQYF
TRBD1	TRBV2	TRBJ1-4	.	TGTGCCAGCAGTGAAAACAGGGGGGATGAAAAACTGTTTTTT	CASSENRGDEKLFF
TRBD1	TRBV2	TRBJ1-3	.	TGTGCCAGCAGTGTTGGGATTTTAAGGGGGCTTGGAAACACCATATATTTT	CASSVGILRGLGNTIYF
.	TRBV6-2/TRBV6-3	TRBJ2-2	.	TGTGCCAGCAGTGCCCCTGGGGTACACACCGGGGAGCTGTTTTTT	CASSAPGVHTGELFF
.	TRBV18	TRBJ1-1	.	TGTGCCAGCTCACGGGGCGGGGACACTGAAGCTTTCTTT	CASSRGGDTEAFF
.	TRBV12-5	TRBJ2-2	once	TGTGCTAGTGGTTTATTCGCTACCGGGGGCTCCGGGGAGCTGTTTTTT	CASGLFATGGSGELFF
TRBD1	TRBV9	TRBJ2-1	.	TGTGCCAGCAGCGTAGTTGGACAGGGAAGGTTCAATGAGCAGTTCTTC	CASSVVGQGRFNEQFF
.	TRBV29-1	TRBJ1-2	.	TGCAGCGTTGAAGACCAGGCCACCTTCTGGGGCTACACCTTC	CSVEDQATFWGYTF
.	TRBV3-1/TRBV3-2	TRBJ2-1	few	TGTGCCAGCAGCCCGTTCAGGACAGGGAAGTGGGGAGGGTCCTACAATGAGCAGTTCTTC	CASSPFRTGKWGGSYNEQFF
.	TRBV6-5	TRBJ2-3	.	TGTGCCAGCAGTTACTCGACCCCCCCAGATACGCAGTATTTT	CASSYSTPPDTQYF
TRBD2	TRBV7-3	TRBJ2-3	.	TGTGCCAGCAGCCCCAAAATTAGCGGGGGTATAGATACGCAGTATTTT	CASSPKISGGIDTQYF
.	TRBV7-2	TRBJ1-4	.	TGTGCCAGCAGCTTAGCATGGGGTTCGACTAAAGAAAAACTGTTTTTT	CASSLAWGSTKEKLFF
.	TRBV5-1	TRBJ1-6	.	TGCGCCAGCAGTCGGCAGGGCACGGATTCACCCCTCCACTTT	CASSRQGTDSPLHF
.	TRBV4-3	TRBJ2-1	.	TGCGCCAGCAGCCAAGATCACCGTTACAATGAGCAGTTCTTC	CASSQDHRYNEQFF
TRBD1	TRBV5-1	TRBJ2-7	.	TGCGCCAGCAGCTTGTTGGGGACAGGGAGCTCCTACGAGCAGTACTTC	CASSLLGTGSSYEQYF
.	TRBV7-7	TRBJ2-7	.	TGTGCTAGCAGCTTAGAGGCGGGACGCAACTACGAGCAGTACTTC	CASSLEAGRNYEQYF
TRBD1	TRBV6-4	TRBJ1-2	once	TGTGCCAGCAGTGACTCCGGGACAGGGTTTGGCTACACCTTC	CASSDSGTGFGYTF
TRBD2	TRBV9	TRBJ2-3	.	TGTGCCAGCAGCGGGACTAGCGGCACAGATACGCAGTATTTT	CASSGTSGTDTQYF
.	TRBV7-3	TRBJ2-1	.	TGTGCCAGCAGCTCTCGAACAAGCTCCTACAATGAGCAGTTCTTC	CASSSRTSSYNEQFF
.	TRBV27	TRBJ1-5	.	TGTGCCAGCAGGCCAGGTGCTGGCAATCAGCCCCAGCATTTT	CASRPGAGNQPQHF
.	TRBV10-1	TRBJ2-1	.	TGCGCCATCCCAGGCTGGAGCGGCCCTGGGGATGAGCAGTTCTTC	CAIPGWSGPGDEQFF
.	TRBV6-5	TRBJ1-1	.	TGTGCCAGCACCTCAAGGAGACGGAGCAACACTGAAGCTTTCTTT	CASTSRRRSNTEAFF
.	TRBV6-2/TRBV6-3	TRBJ1-5	.	TGTGCCAGCAGTTACTATGTTGGGGATCAGCCCCAGCATTTT	CASSYYVGDQPQHF
TRBD2	TRBV4-2	TRBJ2-5	.	TGTGCCAGCAGCCAAGAAGGGGAGGGGCAAGAGACCCAGTACTTC	CASSQEGEGQETQYF
.	TRBV11-2	TRBJ2-7	.	TGTGCCAGCACCAAAGCAGGGTGGAGATACGAGCAGTACTTC	CASTKAGWRYEQYF
.	TRBV5-1	TRBJ1-1	.	TGCGCCAGCAGCTTGGGGACAGCTCGGAACACTGAAGCTTTCTTT	CASSLGTARNTEAFF
TRBD1	TRBV25-1	TRBJ1-4	.	TGTGCCAGCAGTGGAGGGGGCTCAACTAATGAAAAACTGTTTTTT	CASSGGGSTNEKLFF
.	TRBV7-8	TRBJ2-3	.	TGTGCCAGCAGCCAAGTAGGGGGACGGAGCACAGATACGCAGTATTTT	CASSQVGGRSTDTQYF
TRBD1	TRBV18	TRBJ2-1	.	TGTGCCAGCTCTCCATTTGGGACAGCGAACAATGAGCAGTTCTTC	CASSPFGTANNEQFF
TRBD1	TRBV19	TRBJ1-5	.	TGTGCCAGTAGTACGAACAGGGGGGCAGGCCAGCCCCAGCATTTT	CASSTNRGAGQPQHF
.	TRBV29-1	TRBJ2-3	.	TGCAGCGTTGAACCCGGGGGCGGAGATACGCAGTATTTT	CSVEPGGGDTQYF
.	TRBV10-3	TRBJ1-1	.	TGTGCCATCAGTGAAAGGGGGATGGTGAACACTGAAGCTTTCTTT	CAISERGMVNTEAFF
.	TRBV7-2	TRBJ1-5	.	TGTGCCAGCAGCTTTCTTGGTTGGGACAATCAGCCCCAGCATTTT	CASSFLGWDNQPQHF